The next 27 T cell receptor beta chains were all read from a single sample in a study of T cell responses to AZD1222 COVID-19 vaccine. TCRdb keeps only in-frame clones here, not all; method: immunoSEQ multiplex PCR. The sample gives some 99,000 clones, roughly 87% of which show up once; approximately 5% is in the top ten. Material: peripheral blood, obtained on day 0 of AZD1222 vaccination. The receptors originated from an adult in good health.

The gene calls are TRBV5-4 and TRBJ2-3, with 7 bases that match TRBD1. The CDR3 spans 14 residues. With V trimmed by 4 bases and J by 2 bases, 4 bases remained unmatched. In germline, CDR1 is SGHNT, CDR2 YYREEE (reference sequence). CDR3: CASSHGTDTDTQYF. The DNA for the CDR3 is TGTGCCAGCAGCCACGGGACAGACACAGATACGCAGTATTTT.

The rearrangement joins TRBV7-8 to TRBJ1-3, with D hard to call. The CDR3 contains 16 residues. Germline loops: CDR1 SGHVS, CDR2 FQNEAQ. The V and J ends lost 1 base and 2 bases respectively, with 12 bases between them. As DNA, the CDR3 is TGTGCCAGCAGCTTAGAGTGGGATCCTGCTGGAAACACCATATATTTT. It is translated as CASSLEWDPAGNTIYF.

V gene TRBV6-5 combines with J gene TRBJ1-1; no definite D call. CDR1 and CDR2 from the germline V gene are MNHEY and SVGAGI. Deletions cut 4 bases from V and 4 bases from J, with 10 bases between. The CDR3 covers 13 residues. The CDR3 bases are TGTGCCAGCAGTTTACTCCGGGGCACTGAAGCTTTCTTT. Protein sequence: CASSLLRGTEAFF.

The chain recombines TRBV11-3 with TRBJ2-2, with D possibly matching TRBD1 (6 bases). From germline, CDR1 is SGHNT and CDR2 YENEEA. The CDR3 covers 13 residues. The V and J ends lost 5 bases and 7 bases respectively, with 11 bases between them. In nucleotides, the CDR3 is TGTGCCAGCAGCGCCACAGGGAGCGGGGAGCTGTTTTTT. Translating gives CASSATGSGELFF.

The V gene is TRBV7-9, the J gene TRBJ1-6, with unresolved D. The CDR3 contains 14 residues. The germline CDR1 and CDR2 sequences are SEHNR and FQNEAQ (reference sequence). The V and J ends lost 5 bases and 6 bases respectively, with 11 bases between them. The CDR3 spells CASSAPGSNSPLHF. CDR3 nucleotide sequence: TGTGCCAGCAGCGCCCCGGGCAGTAATTCACCCCTCCACTTT.

The chain combines TRBV28 with TRBJ1-5, with D perhaps TRBD1 (6 bases). The CDR3 is made up of 15 amino acids. V lost 3 bases and J lost 9, with 18 bases in between. CDR1 and CDR2 from the germline V gene are MDHEN and SYDVKM. CDR3 residues: CASSFARGPVGPQHF. The CDR3 region has the DNA TGTGCCAGCAGTTTCGCCAGGGGCCCCGTCGGGCCCCAGCATTTT. Filled out from reference TRBV28 and TRBJ1-5, the complete variable domain reads DVKVTQSSRYLVKRTGEKVFLECVQDMDHENMFWYRQDPGLGLRLIYFSYDVKMKEKGDIPEGYSVSREKKERFSLILESASTNQTSMYLCASSFARGPVGPQHFGDGTRLSIL.

This rearrangement joins TRBV11-2 to TRBJ1-6; D unresolved. Germline CDR1 is SGHAT and CDR2 is FQNNGV. This CDR3 spans 15 amino acids. V lost 3 bases, J lost 1 base, and 7 bases lay in between. The CDR3 spells CASSFLGSYNSPLHF. The CDR3 DNA reads as TGTGCCAGCAGCTTTCTGGGGTCCTATAATTCACCCCTCCACTTT. Filled out from reference TRBV11-2 and TRBJ1-6, the complete variable domain reads EAGVAQSPRYKIIEKRQSVAFWCNPISGHATLYWYQQILGQGPKLLIQFQNNGVVDDSQLPKDRFSAERLKGVDSTLKIQPAKLEDSAVYLCASSFLGSYNSPLHFGNGTRLTVT.

This rearrangement joins TRBV28 to TRBJ2-7, with 8 positions matching TRBD1. The CDR3 totals 15 residues. J was trimmed by 5 bases and V by 7 bases; bases with no gene match: 13. Germline V gene lookup returns CDR1 MDHEN and CDR2 SYDVKM. The CDR3 region has the DNA TGTGCCAGCAACCCCGTGACAGGGGTTGTGCACGAGCAGTACTTC. The encoded protein is CASNPVTGVVHEQYF.

The chain is built from TRBV5-6 and TRBJ2-5; TRBD2 aligns across 11 bases. V lost 4 bases to trimming and J lost 5 bases; unmatched junction nucleotides: 4. This CDR3 spans 14 amino acids. CDR1 SGHDT and CDR2 YYEEEE come from the germline V gene. The CDR3 DNA reads as TGTGCCAGCAGCGTTAGCGGGGGGGCGGAGACCCAGTACTTC. Encoded protein: CASSVSGGAETQYF. The whole variable domain, remainder taken from reference TRBV5-6 and TRBJ2-5, is DAGVTQSPTHLIKTRGQQVTLRCSPKSGHDTVSWYQQALGQGPQFIFQYYEEEERQRGNFPDRFSGHQFPNYSSELNVNALLLGDSALYLCASSVSGGAETQYFGPGTRLLVL.

This clone was seen only once. The chain has TRBV15 and TRBJ2-3; 8 bases match TRBD1. The J segment lost 5 bases and the V segment lost 4 bases, leaving 5 bases of the junction unmatched. CDR1 LNHNV and CDR2 YYDKDF come from the germline V gene (reference sequence). There are 14 residues in the CDR3. The CDR3 region is CATSNRQGQDTQYF. The CDR3 DNA follows: TGTGCCACCAGCAACCGACAGGGGCAAGATACGCAGTATTTT.

This chain connects TRBV19 to TRBJ2-2, with TRBD2 matching over 12 bases. J was trimmed by 2 bases and V by 5 bases; bases with no gene match: 6. CDR1 and CDR2 (germline): LNHDA, SQIVND (reference sequence). The CDR3 loop spans 17 amino acids. CDR3 in amino acids: CASSPGTSGRNTGELFF. For the CDR3, the DNA is TGTGCCAGTAGTCCTGGGACTAGCGGGCGAAACACCGGGGAGCTGTTTTTT.

This sequence joins TRBV5-1 and TRBJ2-7; either TRBD1 or TRBD2 may fit D (6 bases each). Trimming took 7 bases from V and 5 from J, leaving 22 bases between them. Per germline, CDR1 SGHRS and CDR2 YFSETQ. CDR3 length: 15 residues. The CDR3 sequence: CASQRQVGSVDEQYF. The CDR3 DNA reads as TGCGCCAGCCAGAGACAGGTCGGGAGCGTTGACGAGCAGTACTTC.

As to this clone: The junction shows a germline mismatch at one end, possibly a read error. This rearrangement joins TRBV11-2 to TRBJ2-5, with a possible D match to TRBD2 (5 bases). This CDR3 spans 12 amino acids. CDR1 SGHAT and CDR2 FQNNGV come from the germline V gene. CDR3 amino acids: CASSLPRESANF. The CDR3, as DNA: TGTGCCAGCAGCTTACCACGGGAATCAGCAAACTTC.

V gene TRBV18 combines with J gene TRBJ2-1; 9 bases match TRBD1. J was trimmed by 5 bases and V by 6 bases; bases with no gene match: 5. Germline V gene data show CDR1 as KGHSH and CDR2 as LQKENI. CDR3 length: 14 amino acids. CDR3 nucleotide sequence: TGTGCCAGCTCCCCGGGACAGGGCAACAATGAGCAGTTCTTC. Residues: CASSPGQGNNEQFF.

The V call is TRBV7-2, the J call TRBJ2-1; D might be TRBD1 or TRBD2, each matching 6 bases. The germline CDR1 and CDR2 sequences are SGHTA and FQGNSA. CDR3 length: 14 amino acids. Between the trimmed V and J ends, which lost 5 bases and 4 bases, there was a span of 12 bases. This chain's CDR3 is CASSLLGGYNEQFF. The CDR3 nucleotides are TGTGCCAGCAGCCTTCTAGGGGGGTACAATGAGCAGTTCTTC.

This clone has just one count. J is TRBJ2-2 and V is TRBV9; 7 bases are shared with TRBD1. Germline CDR1 is SGDLS and CDR2 is YYNGEE. Trimming took 5 bases from V and 5 from J; bases not matched to a gene: 6. This CDR3 region has 14 residues. The CDR3 loop reads CASSRTGGTGELFF. In DNA form, the CDR3 reads TGTGCCAGCAGTAGGACAGGCGGGACCGGGGAGCTGTTTTTT.

This clone was picked up a small number of times. V and J are TRBV28 and TRBJ2-5; TRBD2 matches at 8 bases. The V and J ends lost 0 bases and 2 bases, in that order; junction bases with no gene match: 2. CDR1 MDHEN and CDR2 SYDVKM come from the germline V gene. CDR3 size: 15 residues. DNA of the CDR3: TGTGCCAGCAGTTTATGGCGGGGGGCTCAAGAGACCCAGTACTTC. It is translated as CASSLWRGAQETQYF. Supplemented by reference TRBV28 and TRBJ2-5, the full variable domain reads DVKVTQSSRYLVKRTGEKVFLECVQDMDHENMFWYRQDPGLGLRLIYFSYDVKMKEKGDIPEGYSVSREKKERFSLILESASTNQTSMYLCASSLWRGAQETQYFGPGTRLLVL.

The V gene is TRBV27, the J gene TRBJ2-3; D might be TRBD1 (6 bases). Germline V lookup: CDR1 MNHEY, CDR2 SMNVEV (reference sequence). This CDR3 comprises 13 residues. Trimming took 5 bases from V and 1 from J, leaving 7 bases between them. The CDR3 reads CASSDRRTDTQYF. CDR3 DNA: TGTGCCAGCAGTGACAGGCGCACAGATACGCAGTATTTT.

CDR3 DNA sequence: TGCGCCAGCAGCCAAGGCGGGGGACGGTTGCACACTGAAGCTTTCTTT. The encoded protein is CASSQGGGRLHTEAFF. The chain joins TRBV4-1 to TRBJ1-1; tentatively, D is TRBD1 (5 bases). V lost 1 base to trimming and J lost 3 bases, with 15 bases between them. The germline gives CDR1 MGHRA, CDR2 YSYEKL. CDR3 length equals 16 residues.

The rearrangement joins TRBV28 to TRBJ1-6; D remains ambiguous. The CDR3 is 15 residues long. Germline V gene lookup returns CDR1 MDHEN and CDR2 SYDVKM. The V end lost 2 bases, the J end lost 7 bases, and 12 bases lay between the germline ends. CDR3 nucleotide sequence: TGTGCCAGCAGTTTACCGGAGTTAGGGAATTCACCCCTCCACTTT. It specifies CASSLPELGNSPLHF.

CDR3 DNA sequence: TGTGCCAGTAGTTTCACTAGCGGGAGAATCCCTACGGAGCAGTACTTC. Its protein product is CASSFTSGRIPTEQYF. V gene TRBV19 combines with J gene TRBJ2-7; 11 positions agree with TRBD2. The junction had 13 bases not matched to a gene; V was cut back by 5 bases and J by 7 bases. This CDR3 region has 16 residues. CDR1 is LNHDA and CDR2 is SQIVND in the germline V gene (reference sequence).

The chain is built from TRBV10-3 and TRBJ1-2; D unclear. V gave up 2 bases and J gave up 3 bases, with 4 bases separating them. The CDR3 length is 12 residues. Germline V gene data show CDR1 as ENHRY and CDR2 as SYGVKD. CDR3 residues: CAISEDYYGYTF. In DNA form, the CDR3 reads TGTGCCATCAGTGAGGATTACTATGGCTACACCTTC.

The rearrangement joins TRBV7-9 to TRBJ1-3; D gene ambiguous. CDR1 is SEHNR, CDR2 FQNEAQ, per germline (reference sequence). This CDR3 has 15 amino acids. V was pared by 5 bases and J by 0 bases, with 11 bases between. CDR3 amino acids: CASSRRSSSGNTIYF. The DNA of the CDR3 is TGTGCCAGCAGCCGGAGGTCTAGCTCTGGAAACACCATATATTTT.

The V call is TRBV11-2, the J call TRBJ2-5; 7 bases align to TRBD2. Germline assignment: CDR1 SGHAT and CDR2 FQNNGV. This CDR3 has 17 amino acids. J gave up 4 bases and V 1 base, and 12 bases lay outside the gene matches. CDR3 bases: TGTGCCAGCAGCTTAGGAGGGACCGGGACTAATTTAGAGACCCAGTACTTC. It codes for CASSLGGTGTNLETQYF.

This clone was detected only once. The V call is TRBV15, the J call TRBJ1-5, with D unclear. V was clipped by 5 bases and J by 5 bases, with 16 bases between them. Germline CDR1 LNHNV, CDR2 YYDKDF (reference sequence). CDR3 length equals 15 residues. The CDR3 nucleotides read TGTGCCACCAGCCGGGCTCCGCCAGGACATCAGCCCCAGCATTTT. Translation: CATSRAPPGHQPQHF.

The count of this clone is one. V gene TRBV7-8 combines with J gene TRBJ2-2; 12 positions agree with TRBD2. This CDR3 contains 16 residues. The junction had 7 bases not matched to a gene; V was cut back by 4 bases and J by 7 bases. The germline CDR1 and CDR2 sequences are SGHVS and FQNEAQ. The CDR3: CASSSGGTSGFGELFF. In DNA, the CDR3 is TGTGCCAGCAGCTCGGGTGGGACTAGCGGGTTCGGGGAGCTGTTTTTT.

This clone was detected a few times. CDR3 region: CASSLSGASNEKLFF. The CDR3 DNA reads TGTGCCAGCAGCTTGTCCGGGGCCAGTAATGAAAAACTGTTTTTT. This chain joins TRBV5-4 and TRBJ1-4; D may be TRBD1 (5 bases). The V gene's germline CDR1 is SGHNT and CDR2 YYREEE (reference sequence). There are 15 residues in the CDR3. Trimming cost V 1 base and J 4 bases, with 11 bases left between them.